This T cell receptor beta chain appears in the sequencing data of a study of T cell responses to AZD1222 COVID-19 vaccine. With respect to this clone: Its target is unknown.

Study observations and caveats: Reportedly, close to half of spike-specific TCRs are directed against unmutated variant regions. Along spike, vaccine-associated CD4 TCRs were found throughout, with dominance at 160-218 and 743-854. Spike-specific TCR breadth and depth both grew after two AZD1222 doses.

The CDR3 is 14 amino acids. Per germline, CDR1 MNHNS and CDR2 SASEGT. Trimming removed 2 bases from V and 4 bases from J, with 11 bases in between. TCRdb keeps only in-frame clones here, not all; method: immunoSEQ multiplex PCR. The sample includes around 66,000 clones, roughly 78% seen only once; the top ten take around 25%. The sample consisted of peripheral blood, taken on day 0 of MenACWY control vaccination. This receptor was taken from an adult in good health. This chain uses TRBV6-1 with TRBJ1-2, with D unclear. As DNA, the CDR3 is TGTGCCAGCAGTGAATTGGTTTTAACCTATGGCTACACCTTC. Residues: CASSELVLTYGYTF.